Below, 10 T cell receptor beta chains from the same sample are listed, as sequenced in a study of identical twins (dated by TCRdb to about 2016). The library was made by 5' RACE. The reads were generated on an Illumina HiSeq 2000. TCRdb trimmed the raw reads at Q25, called clones with MiXCR and kept productive beta chains. CDR3 protein duplicates are merged, each entry listing the most common genes and DNA. This sample holds roughly 690,000 distinct CDR3 sequences; 5.5% to 6.5% were observed only once. Around 1.7% of the sample rests with the top ten. Material for sequencing was naive T cells sorted from blood. The cell subset or site label for this specimen denotes: cells isolated with a human naive T-cell isolation kit. The receptor source for this set is a young man in good health.

The chain combines TRBV28 with TRBJ1-1; 7 bases are shared with TRBD1. This CDR3 contains 16 residues. With V trimmed by 5 bases and J by 1 base, 10 bases remained unmatched. Germline CDR1 and CDR2: MDHEN and SYDVKM. The CDR3 region has the DNA TGTGCCAGCAGTACCCCGGGACAGTCGACGAACACTGAAGCTTTCTTT. Translating gives CASSTPGQSTNTEAFF.

The V and J genes are TRBV20-1 and TRBJ2-1; 10 positions match TRBD2. Unmatched junction bases numbered 9, after V lost 6 bases and J lost 7 bases. CDR1 is DFQATT, CDR2 SNEGSKA, per germline (reference sequence). This CDR3 is built from 14 residues. CDR3 nucleotide sequence: TGCAGTGCACCCAGCGGGAGGGTACGGAATGAGCAGTTCTTC. Translating it yields CSAPSGRVRNEQFF.

This clonotype has only a few counts. This sequence joins TRBV19 and TRBJ1-1; D is unclear. The CDR3 totals 15 residues. Germline values: CDR1 LNHDA, CDR2 SQIVND (reference sequence). The V and J ends lost 8 bases and 1 base respectively, with 17 bases between them. The CDR3 spells CASGSLGIGNTEAFF. Here the CDR3 DNA reads TGTGCCAGTGGGTCCCTGGGGATCGGGAACACTGAAGCTTTCTTT.

This clonotype was detected ten times or more. The chain recombines TRBV28 with TRBJ2-3; a possible D gene is TRBD2 (5 bases). Trimming took 5 bases from V and 7 from J, leaving 19 bases between them. This CDR3 contains 15 residues. Germline V gene sequence: CDR1 MDHEN, CDR2 SYDVKM. The CDR3 coding sequence is TGTGCCAGCAGTCAAGACCGACCCGGGGAGAATACGCAGTATTTT. Translated, it gives CASSQDRPGENTQYF.

The J gene is TRBJ1-4, the V gene TRBV5-1; the D gene is possibly TRBD1 (6 bases). Germline V gene lookup returns CDR1 SGHRS and CDR2 YFSETQ. The V end was cut by 3 bases, the J end by 9 bases, with 18 bases between. The CDR3 has 15 amino acids. This CDR3 is CASSYRRDIGQKLFF. The CDR3, as DNA: TGCGCCAGCAGCTACCGAAGGGACATTGGGCAAAAACTGTTTTTT.

The table lists this clonotype with many counts. The chain is built from TRBV14 and TRBJ2-1; 7 bases map to TRBD2. Germline V gene lookup returns CDR1 SGHDN and CDR2 FVKESK. The CDR3 consists of 15 residues. Losses at the gene ends were 1 base for V and 7 bases for J; bases not matched to a gene: 7. The CDR3 DNA follows: TGTGCCAGCAGCCAAGTACTAGCGTTAGGTAATGAGCAGTTCTTC. It translates to CASSQVLALGNEQFF. Looking up the rest from reference TRBV14 and TRBJ2-1 gives the full variable domain: EAGVTQFPSHSVIEKGQTVTLRCDPISGHDNLYWYRRVMGKEIKFLLHFVKESKQDESGMPNNRFLAERTGGTYSTLKVQPAELEDSGVYFCASSQVLALGNEQFFGPGTRLTVL.

This clonotype was counted ten times or more. The chain uses TRBV11-2 and TRBJ2-3, with D possibly matching TRBD1 (6 bases). CDR3 length: 14 amino acids. Trimming took off 7 bases at V and 6 bases at J, with 17 bases between the two ends. CDR1 and CDR2 from the germline V gene are SGHAT and FQNNGV. CDR3 sequence: CASTDGQTVDTQYF. In DNA, the CDR3 is TGTGCCAGCACAGATGGACAGACCGTGGATACGCAGTATTTT.

The chain uses TRBV29-1 and TRBJ2-7, with 8 bases lining up with TRBD1. This CDR3 contains 15 residues. The trim removed 6 bases at V and 4 bases at J, leaving 14 bases unmatched. Germline CDR1 and CDR2: SQVTM and ANQGSEA. The CDR3, as DNA: TGCAGCGTAGCTTACCCCGGGACAGGCAAGTACGAGCAGTACTTC. Its protein product is CSVAYPGTGKYEQYF.

V usage is TRBV18 and J usage is TRBJ2-7; D unresolved. With 5 bases removed from V and 0 bases from J, the gap between germline ends came to 8 bases. This CDR3 region has 13 residues. Germline V gene lookup returns CDR1 KGHSH and CDR2 LQKENI. The DNA for the CDR3 is TGTGCCAGCTCATCGACGGTCTCCTACGAGCAGTACGTC. This gives the protein CASSSTVSYEQYV.

This clonotype has more than one count but fewer than ten. V gene TRBV29-1 combines with J gene TRBJ2-7, with TRBD1 matching over 8 bases. The J segment lost 6 bases and the V segment lost 7 bases, leaving 8 bases of the junction unmatched. Germline V gene sequence: CDR1 SQVTM, CDR2 ANQGSEA. This CDR3 region has 12 residues. CDR3 loop: CSALQGGVEQYF. CDR3 DNA sequence: TGCAGCGCCCTACAGGGGGGAGTCGAGCAGTACTTC.